These 21 T cell receptor beta chains were all obtained from the same sample, sequenced in a study of T cell responses to AZD1222 COVID-19 vaccine. Clones were sequenced by immunoSEQ multiplex PCR, and TCRdb holds only the in-frame ones, with some missing. The repertoire has some 130,000 clones, 70% to 90% of them found once; the top ten carry under 2%. The source material was peripheral blood, sampled on day 0 of AZD1222 vaccination. The receptors shown here come from an adult in good health.

The J gene is TRBJ1-1, the V gene TRBV5-6; no clear D gene. The V and J ends lost 8 bases and 0 bases respectively, with 8 bases between them. CDR3 length: 12 residues. Germline assignment: CDR1 SGHDT and CDR2 YYEEEE. In DNA form, the CDR3 reads TGTGCCAGTCAGGCTTTGAACACTGAAGCTTTCTTT. Protein sequence: CASQALNTEAFF.

V is TRBV10-3 and J is TRBJ1-4; D unresolved. The CDR3 runs to 16 residues. The germline V gene encodes CDR1 ENHRY and CDR2 SYGVKD. Trimming pared 0 bases from V and 4 bases from J, leaving 12 bases between. The CDR3 is CAISESGVPRNEKLFF. In nucleotides, the CDR3 is TGTGCCATCAGTGAGTCCGGGGTGCCTCGTAATGAAAAACTGTTTTTT.

This chain uses TRBV27 with TRBJ2-7, with D tentatively TRBD1 (6 bases). Germline assignment: CDR1 MNHEY and CDR2 SMNVEV (reference sequence). V was shortened by 2 bases and J by 2 bases, with 16 bases between the two germline ends. The CDR3 is 16 amino acids. The CDR3 coding sequence is TGTGCCAGCAGTTTACTCGGACAGTCTCCTACCTACGAGCAGTACTTC. Translation gives CASSLLGQSPTYEQYF.

This clone occurred a few times. J is TRBJ1-2 and V is TRBV2; possible D gene TRBD1, 6 bases. Germline V gene sequence: CDR1 SNHLY, CDR2 FYNNEI. The ends were cut back, 6 bases at V and 4 bases at J, with 9 bases in the middle. This CDR3 contains 12 residues. DNA of the CDR3: TGTGCCAGCAGGGACAGTTTCTATGGCTACACCTTC. It translates to CASRDSFYGYTF.

The chain is built from TRBV28 and TRBJ1-1; 9 positions agree with TRBD1. CDR1 is MDHEN and CDR2 is SYDVKM in the germline V gene. V lost 8 bases and J lost 2; bases outside the gene matches: 12. This CDR3 region has 16 residues. CDR3 nucleotides: TGTGCCAGCCTCACCGGGACAGGGCTAAGAAACACTGAAGCTTTCTTT. It translates to CASLTGTGLRNTEAFF.

There are a few counts of this clone. The rearrangement links TRBV10-2 to TRBJ2-7; 7 bases agree with TRBD2. The V gene end was trimmed by 7 bases and the J gene end by 7 bases; junction bases not matched to a gene: 13. The CDR3 consists of 14 residues. Per germline, CDR1 WSHSY and CDR2 SAAADI. The CDR3 here is CASTPSLGRGEQYF. The CDR3 DNA follows: TGCGCCAGCACCCCGTCCCTAGGGCGGGGGGAGCAGTACTTC.

This rearrangement joins TRBV7-3 to TRBJ2-2; TRBD1 matches 7 bases. With V trimmed by 0 bases and J by 4 bases, 5 bases remained unmatched. The length of the CDR3 is 16 residues. The germline V gene has CDR1 SGHTA and CDR2 FQGTGA. Here the CDR3 reads CASSLTSAGGTGELFF. DNA of the CDR3: TGTGCCAGCAGCTTAACTTCGGCAGGGGGCACCGGGGAGCTGTTTTTT. The whole variable domain, remainder taken from reference TRBV7-3 and TRBJ2-2, is GAGVSQTPSNKVTEKGKYVELRCDPISGHTALYWYRQSLGQGPEFLIYFQGTGAADDSGLPNDRFFAVRPEGSVSTLKIQRTERGDSAVYLCASSLTSAGGTGELFFGEGSRLTVL.

V and J are TRBV5-5 and TRBJ1-4; D gene uncertain. CDR3 length: 13 residues. From germline, CDR1 is SGHKS and CDR2 YYEKEE (reference sequence). With 2 bases removed from V and 7 bases from J, the gap between germline ends came to 9 bases. CDR3 in amino acids: CASSFQEGEKLFF. The CDR3 DNA sequence: TGTGCCAGCAGCTTCCAGGAGGGTGAAAAACTGTTTTTT. Drawing the rest from reference TRBV5-5 and TRBJ1-4, the complete variable domain is DAGVTQSPTHLIKTRGQQVTLRCSPISGHKSVSWYQQVLGQGPQFIFQYYEKEERGRGNFPDRFSARQFPNYSSELNVNALLLGDSALYLCASSFQEGEKLFFGSGTQLSVL.

V gene TRBV5-4 combines with J gene TRBJ2-5; 8 bases map to TRBD2. The CDR3 extends over 15 amino acids. The ends lost 4 bases at V and 1 base at J; junction bases unmatched: 6. The V gene's germline CDR1 is SGHNT and CDR2 YYREEE (reference sequence). CDR3 nucleotides: TGTGCCAGCAGCACCCCTAGCGGGCCCCAAGAGACCCAGTACTTC. This codes for CASSTPSGPQETQYF.

The chain uses TRBV5-8 and TRBJ2-3; unclear D gene. The CDR3 sequence is 14 residues long. V was cut by 5 bases and J by 1 base, with 11 bases left in between. The germline CDR1 and CDR2 sequences are SGHTS and YDEGEE. CDR3 in amino acids: CASRSGRGTDTQYF. CDR3 coding DNA: TGTGCCAGCAGGTCAGGACGGGGCACAGATACGCAGTATTTT.

The chain uses TRBV3-1 (or the pseudogene TRBV3-2) and TRBJ2-3; D remains ambiguous. CDR3 length: 21 residues. V was pared by 4 bases and J by 0 bases, with 29 bases between. Germline values: CDR1 LGHDT, CDR2 YNNKEL (reference sequence). The CDR3 sequence is CASSRRLLLDRAPSSTDTQYF. CDR3 coding DNA: TGTGCCAGCAGCCGTCGCCTGCTCTTGGACCGCGCCCCATCTAGCACAGATACGCAGTATTTT.

The chain employs TRBV2 and TRBJ1-5; 8 bases map to TRBD1. Germline V gene sequence: CDR1 SNHLY, CDR2 FYNNEI. Trimming took 5 bases from V and 5 from J; bases not matched to a gene: 8. This CDR3 has 15 residues. The CDR3 reads CASSIRNRGDQPQHF. The CDR3 region has the DNA TGTGCCAGCAGTATACGAAACAGGGGGGATCAGCCCCAGCATTTT.

This chain connects TRBV20-1 to TRBJ1-2; D unclear. Germline assignment: CDR1 DFQATT and CDR2 SNEGSKA (reference sequence). The V and J ends lost 6 bases and 8 bases respectively, with 13 bases between them. The CDR3 has 11 amino acids. The CDR3 here is CSAIVGVGYTF. CDR3 DNA sequence: TGCAGTGCCATAGTGGGAGTGGGCTACACCTTC.

This clone was counted a single time. The CDR3 bases are TGCGCCAGCAGCTTGGCCCCCCTAGCGGGAAACAATGAGCAGTTCTTC. Its protein is CASSLAPLAGNNEQFF. The chain uses TRBV5-1 and TRBJ2-1, with 9 bases aligning to TRBD2. This CDR3 contains 16 residues. Germline CDR1 SGHRS, CDR2 YFSETQ. Trimming removed 0 bases from V and 5 bases from J; junction bases left unmatched: 6.

The chain recombines TRBV12-3 or TRBV12-4 with TRBJ2-5, with D possibly being TRBD2 (6 bases). The CDR3 is 13 residues long. V was cut by 11 bases and J by 3 bases, with 16 bases left in between. CDR3 bases: TGTGCCTGCTCTGATGGGGGGAAAGAGACCCAGTACTTC. Amino acids: CACSDGGKETQYF.

The rearrangement links TRBV18 to TRBJ1-5; possibly TRBD1 for D (6 bases). V was pared by 5 bases and J by 7 bases, with 12 bases between. This CDR3 has 13 residues. Germline CDR1 KGHSH, CDR2 LQKENI. Written as DNA, the CDR3 is TGTGCCAGCTCATACACAGGGAACCAGCCCCAGCATTTT. This translates into CASSYTGNQPQHF.

The chain carries TRBV5-1 and TRBJ1-6; 8 bases align to TRBD1. The germline gives CDR1 SGHRS, CDR2 YFSETQ. V shed 3 bases, J shed 9 bases, and the junction held 5 bases outside the gene matches. The CDR3 is 14 residues long. The CDR3: CASSYGQGSSPLHF. The CDR3 bases are TGCGCCAGCAGCTACGGACAGGGCTCTTCACCCCTCCACTTT.

This clone has just a few counts. The chain recombines TRBV6-5 with TRBJ2-7, with 8 bases aligning to TRBD1. Trimming removed 7 bases from V and 2 bases from J; junction bases left unmatched: 10. Germline V gives CDR1 MNHEY, CDR2 SVGAGI. The CDR3 loop spans 15 amino acids. Here the CDR3 reads CASKNQGAYPYEQYF. The CDR3 region has the DNA TGTGCCAGCAAAAACCAGGGGGCATATCCCTACGAGCAGTACTTC.

The chain links TRBV4-2 to TRBJ1-1, with TRBD1 matching over 7 bases. Germline assignment: CDR1 LGHNA and CDR2 YNFKEQ. This CDR3 comprises 12 residues. The ends lost 3 bases at V and 8 bases at J; junction bases unmatched: 3. The CDR3 reads CASSHPTGEAFF. The CDR3 DNA follows: TGTGCCAGCAGCCATCCGACAGGGGAAGCTTTCTTT.

CDR3 DNA sequence: TGCGCCAGCAGCTTGGGGGGACAGTCCCTTATGAACACTGAAGCTTTCTTT. Translation: CASSLGGQSLMNTEAFF. The chain joins TRBV5-1 to TRBJ1-1, with TRBD1 matching over 7 bases. After removal of 0 bases from V and 0 bases from J, the junction contained 8 bases not matched to a gene. Germline V gene data show CDR1 as SGHRS and CDR2 as YFSETQ. The CDR3 contains 17 residues.

The genes are TRBV7-2 and TRBJ1-3; D remains unclear. V lost 5 bases and J lost 3, with 11 bases in between. The CDR3 sequence is 14 residues long. Germline V gene sequence: CDR1 SGHTA, CDR2 FQGNSA. The CDR3 coding sequence is TGTGCCAGCAGCCTTAGCCCCTATGGAAACACCATATATTTT. Amino acid sequence: CASSLSPYGNTIYF.